These T cell receptor beta chains were read from a single sample in a study of shared clonotypes between healthy human individuals. The table came from immunoSEQ multiplex PCR; TCRdb's copy has only in-frame clones and leaves some out. The table records around 2.5 million clones, approximately 93% of them present only once. The sample comprised naive CD4+ T cells from PBMCs. The receptors originated from a young man in good health. Some clones in this sample may be carry-over from other donors' samples. CDR3s include the opening cysteine and the closing phenylalanine or tryptophan.

j_call: TRBJ1-2; v_call: TRBV7-2; cdr3_aa: CASSNRDRVGYTF
j_call: TRBJ2-6; v_call: TRBV7-2; cdr3_aa: CASSTAGSGANVLTF
j_call: TRBJ1-4; v_call: TRBV9; cdr3_aa: CASSGGVNEKLFF
j_call: TRBJ1-3; v_call: TRBV18; cdr3_aa: CASSPLNDKRSGNTIYF
j_call: TRBJ2-3; v_call: TRBV18; cdr3_aa: CASSPMGGDTQYF
j_call: TRBJ2-1; v_call: TRBV9; cdr3_aa: CASSVEAGEQFF
j_call: TRBJ2-1; v_call: TRBV19; cdr3_aa: CASKTSGNEQFF
j_call: TRBJ2-1; v_call: TRBV30; cdr3_aa: CAWIPGYNEQFF
j_call: TRBJ2-7; v_call: TRBV29-1; cdr3_aa: CSVEEDRGVSYEQYF
j_call: TRBJ2-5; v_call: TRBV15; cdr3_aa: CATSRDLAGEQETQYF
j_call: TRBJ1-1; v_call: TRBV4-1; cdr3_aa: CASRRQENTEAFF
j_call: TRBJ2-1; v_call: TRBV5-1; cdr3_aa: CASSQKWTSGNIPTRDSYNEQFF
j_call: TRBJ1-2; v_call: TRBV19; cdr3_aa: CASSIRDLYGYTF
j_call: TRBJ2-7; v_call: TRBV9; cdr3_aa: CASSVKDGRSYEQYF
j_call: TRBJ2-3; v_call: TRBV7-2; cdr3_aa: CASSSWTGIDTQYF
j_call: TRBJ2-6; v_call: TRBV5-1; cdr3_aa: CASSSAGTHSGANVLTF
j_call: TRBJ2-7; v_call: TRBV10-3; cdr3_aa: CAISESVGQGSSYEQYF
j_call: TRBJ2-5; v_call: TRBV19; cdr3_aa: CASSVPGQGLETQYF
j_call: TRBJ2-7; v_call: TRBV27; cdr3_aa: CASSPGDGWTPKQYF
j_call: TRBJ1-2; v_call: TRBV18; cdr3_aa: CASSPVGGDLSGYTF
j_call: TRBJ2-5; v_call: TRBV2; cdr3_aa: CASSRLGAGETQYF
j_call: TRBJ1-4; v_call: TRBV19; cdr3_aa: CASAEYSTNEKLFF
j_call: TRBJ2-2; v_call: TRBV11-2; cdr3_aa: CASSLTSRAGELFF
j_call: TRBJ1-1; v_call: TRBV27; cdr3_aa: CASSLSRNTEAFF
j_call: TRBJ2-7; v_call: TRBV7-9; cdr3_aa: CASSWSGTGGSEQYF
j_call: TRBJ2-3; v_call: TRBV5-4; cdr3_aa: CASSRAGTDTQYF
j_call: TRBJ2-1; v_call: TRBV2; cdr3_aa: CASSVSGRRDEQFF
j_call: TRBJ2-1; v_call: TRBV27; cdr3_aa: CASSFTDTAPYNEQFF
j_call: TRBJ2-7; v_call: TRBV5-4; cdr3_aa: CASSLDGRPYEQYF
j_call: TRBJ2-2; v_call: TRBV28; cdr3_aa: CASSLADRLSAGELFF
j_call: TRBJ2-4; v_call: TRBV11-2; cdr3_aa: CASSKTSGSAKNIQYF
j_call: TRBJ2-5; v_call: TRBV5-1; cdr3_aa: CASSLSGTGRKETQYF
j_call: TRBJ2-3; v_call: TRBV29-1; cdr3_aa: CSVAGRGTDTQYF
j_call: TRBJ1-3; v_call: TRBV6-5; cdr3_aa: CASTTGGPGNTIYF
j_call: TRBJ1-4; v_call: TRBV4-3; cdr3_aa: CASSQGFQHSTNEKLFF
j_call: TRBJ2-4; v_call: TRBV4-3; cdr3_aa: CASSPDTRVDIQYF
j_call: TRBJ2-5; v_call: TRBV20-1; cdr3_aa: CSADSLETQYF
j_call: TRBJ2-7; v_call: TRBV29-1; cdr3_aa: CSVEDPRGAYEQYF
j_call: TRBJ1-5; v_call: TRBV5-1; cdr3_aa: CASSLETGNQPQHF
j_call: TRBJ2-7; v_call: TRBV28; cdr3_aa: CASSLEGLRYEQYF
j_call: TRBJ2-1; v_call: TRBV29-1; cdr3_aa: CSVGTSAARSEQFF
j_call: TRBJ2-4; v_call: TRBV5-6; cdr3_aa: CASSLLGEGLKNIQYF